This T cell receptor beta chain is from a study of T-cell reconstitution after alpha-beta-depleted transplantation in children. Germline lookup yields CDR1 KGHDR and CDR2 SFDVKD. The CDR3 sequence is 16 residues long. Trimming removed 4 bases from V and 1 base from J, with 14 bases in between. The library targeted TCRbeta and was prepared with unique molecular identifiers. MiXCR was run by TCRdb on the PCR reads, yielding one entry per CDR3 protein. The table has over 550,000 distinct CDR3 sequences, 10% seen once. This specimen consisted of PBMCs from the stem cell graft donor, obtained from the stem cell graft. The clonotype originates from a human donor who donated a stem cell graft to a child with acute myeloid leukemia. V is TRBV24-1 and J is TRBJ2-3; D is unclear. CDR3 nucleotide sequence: TGTGCCACCAGTGACGGACGGTCTCGGGGCACAGATACGCAGTATTTT. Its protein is CATSDGRSRGTDTQYF.